The 5 T cell receptor beta chains listed next were all sequenced from one sample in a study of T cell responses to AZD1222 COVID-19 vaccine. The data were produced by immunoSEQ multiplex PCR, yet TCRdb's version contains in-frame clones alone and is incomplete. The table shows some 130,000 clones, with 70% to 90% occurring only once. Sequencing was performed on peripheral blood, taken on day 0 of AZD1222 vaccination. Receptors were obtained from an adult in good health.

V and J are TRBV4-2 and TRBJ1-2; the D gene is possibly TRBD1 (6 bases). V was clipped by 4 bases and J by 7 bases, with 10 bases between them. This CDR3 is 12 amino acids long. The germline V gene encodes CDR1 LGHNA and CDR2 YNFKEQ. The CDR3 sequence: CASSLRGGGYTF. As DNA, the CDR3 is TGTGCCAGCAGCCTCAGGGGTGGTGGCTACACCTTC.

The chain joins TRBV19 to TRBJ2-7, with no clear D. The CDR3 is 12 residues long. Germline CDR1 and CDR2: LNHDA and SQIVND (reference sequence). Deletions cut 1 base from V and 4 bases from J, with 5 bases between. The CDR3 sequence is CASSIVGYEQYF. CDR3 DNA sequence: TGTGCCAGTAGTATAGTCGGATACGAGCAGTACTTC.

This chain connects TRBV28 to TRBJ1-2; 9 bases are shared with TRBD1. Germline lookup yields CDR1 MDHEN and CDR2 SYDVKM. V dropped 3 bases and J dropped 6; count of bases not matched to a gene: 5. The CDR3 sequence is 14 residues long. The CDR3 region has the DNA TGTGCCAGCAGTTTGAGGGGACAGGGAGATGGCTACACCTTC. Its translation: CASSLRGQGDGYTF.

The chain links TRBV7-2 to TRBJ1-2; 12 bases align to TRBD1. Germline V gene data show CDR1 as SGHTA and CDR2 as FQGNSA. This CDR3 region has 16 residues. The V gene end was trimmed by 1 base and the J gene end by 2 bases; junction bases not matched to a gene: 2. The CDR3 is CASSLDGTGGNYGYTF. CDR3 sequence (DNA): TGTGCCAGCAGCTTAGATGGGACAGGGGGCAACTATGGCTACACCTTC.

This rearrangement joins TRBV24-1 to TRBJ2-1; 7 bases are shared with TRBD1. CDR1 and CDR2 (germline): KGHDR, SFDVKD. This CDR3 contains 16 residues. V was pared by 2 bases and J by 7 bases, with 10 bases of the junction left unmatched. The CDR3 spells CATSDSTGTAPNEQFF. The CDR3 DNA reads TGTGCCACCAGTGATTCTACCGGGACAGCACCTAATGAGCAGTTCTTC.